Shown below are 32 T cell receptor beta chains from a single sample sequenced in a study of early T cells in non-severe SARS-CoV-2 infection. TCRdb processed the 5' RACE reads anew with MiXCR; each CDR3 protein has one entry. The sample shows fewer than 95,000 distinct CDR3 sequences, 15% to 20% of them seen only once. Sequences were derived from whole blood, sampled at baseline. The receptors originated from an adult who was a healthcare worker with PCR-confirmed SARS-CoV-2 infection or an uninfected control (not recorded which).

This CDR3 reads CASSQETISPAYEQYF. The CDR3 DNA reads TGTGCCAGCAGCCAAGAAACCATCTCTCCCGCTTACGAGCAGTACTTC. The gene calls are TRBV4-2 and TRBJ2-7; D unresolved. CDR3 length: 16 amino acids. V dropped 0 bases and J dropped 4 bases, with 16 bases sitting between them. Germline V CDR1 and CDR2: LGHNA, YNFKEQ.

Only one count was recorded for this clonotype. The V gene is TRBV18, the J gene TRBJ2-2; tentative D call: TRBD2 (5 bases). The CDR3 loop spans 15 amino acids. V was pared by 1 base and J by 4 bases, with 10 bases between. Germline V gives CDR1 KGHSH, CDR2 LQKENI. CDR3 in DNA: TGTGCCAGCTCACCACGGCCGGCGGGCACCGGGGAGCTGTTTTTT. It is translated as CASSPRPAGTGELFF.

J is TRBJ2-4 and V is TRBV20-1, with D perhaps given as TRBD1 or TRBD2 (5 bases each). Trimming took 3 bases from V and 6 from J, leaving 15 bases between them. CDR1 is DFQATT and CDR2 is SNEGSKA in the germline V gene (reference sequence). The CDR3 has 14 residues. The CDR3 protein is CSARPGPSGNIQYF. The CDR3 DNA follows: TGCAGTGCTAGGCCGGGACCCTCGGGAAACATTCAGTACTTC.

This clonotype was seen many times. V usage is TRBV28 and J usage is TRBJ1-2; the match to TRBD1 covers 8 bases. The trim removed 5 bases at V and 7 bases at J, leaving 9 bases unmatched. Germline values: CDR1 MDHEN, CDR2 SYDVKM. The CDR3 spans 14 residues. The CDR3, as DNA: TGTGCCAGCAGTCTCCTGGACAGGGAGGGTGGCTACACCTTC. This codes for CASSLLDREGGYTF.

This clonotype appeared a few times. This chain connects TRBV25-1 to TRBJ2-6, with D tentatively TRBD1 (5 bases). Germline CDR1 reads MGHDK; CDR2 reads SYGVNS. The CDR3 spans 15 residues. V was clipped by 5 bases and J by 1 base, with 9 bases between them. The CDR3 here is CASSRPGSGANVLTF. As DNA, the CDR3 is TGTGCCAGCAGTCGTCCAGGGTCTGGGGCCAACGTCCTGACTTTC.

This clonotype was found a few times. The chain combines TRBV6-2 or TRBV6-3 with TRBJ1-5; unclear D gene. V lost 2 bases and J lost 10, with 12 bases in between. The CDR3 runs 13 residues. Germline V CDR1 and CDR2: MNHEY, SVGEGT. DNA of the CDR3: TGTGCCAGCAGTTACCACCCCACCGTACCCCAGCATTTT. This translates into CASSYHPTVPQHF.

This clonotype was detected only once. The V gene is TRBV29-1, the J gene TRBJ2-7; 7 nucleotides agree with TRBD1. Trimming removed 0 bases from V and 5 bases from J; junction bases left unmatched: 7. Germline assignment: CDR1 SQVTM and CDR2 ANQGSEA. The CDR3 runs to 14 residues. The CDR3, as DNA: TGCAGCGTTGAAGATCCGACAGGGATTAACGAGCAGTACTTC. The encoded protein is CSVEDPTGINEQYF.

In its sample, this clonotype was seen a few times. The V gene is TRBV6-2 or TRBV6-3, the J gene TRBJ2-1, with D possibly matching TRBD2 (6 bases). V was pared by 6 bases and J by 5 bases, with 17 bases between. The CDR3 has 15 amino acids. The germline V gene has CDR1 MNHEY and CDR2 SVGEGT. The CDR3: CASRPSAQQNNEQFF. The CDR3 DNA reads TGTGCCAGCAGGCCTAGCGCCCAACAAAACAATGAGCAGTTCTTC.

This clonotype was counted at least ten times. This chain links TRBV12-3 or TRBV12-4 with TRBJ2-1, with 9 nucleotides matching TRBD2. V shed 6 bases and J 5 bases; nucleotides not matched to a gene: 11. This CDR3 is 16 amino acids long. The CDR3 sequence is CASSGLAGEGDNEQFF. CDR3 DNA: TGTGCCAGCAGCGGTTTAGCGGGAGAGGGGGACAATGAGCAGTTCTTC.

This clonotype was seen just once. The chain combines TRBV10-3 with TRBJ2-3; 7 nucleotides agree with TRBD1. Germline CDR1 and CDR2: ENHRY and SYGVKD. Trimming removed 6 bases from V and 0 bases from J; junction bases left unmatched: 6. The CDR3 is 15 residues long. CDR3 loop: CAISDGTASTDTQYF. In nucleotides, the CDR3 is TGTGCCATCAGCGACGGGACAGCTAGCACAGATACGCAGTATTTT.

This clonotype was observed a handful of times. V is TRBV28 and J is TRBJ1-4, with a possible D match to TRBD1 (5 bases). With 2 bases removed from V and 9 bases from J, the gap between germline ends came to 10 bases. Per germline, CDR1 MDHEN and CDR2 SYDVKM. This CDR3 comprises 13 residues. The CDR3 DNA is TGTGCCAGCAGTTTAGGGCAGGGTAAAAAACTGTTTTTT. Its translation: CASSLGQGKKLFF. The full variable domain, rest sourced from reference TRBV28 and TRBJ1-4, is DVKVTQSSRYLVKRTGEKVFLECVQDMDHENMFWYRQDPGLGLRLIYFSYDVKMKEKGDIPEGYSVSREKKERFSLILESASTNQTSMYLCASSLGQGKKLFFGSGTQLSVL.

The V gene is TRBV10-3, the J gene TRBJ2-7, with 8 bases aligning to TRBD1. CDR1 and CDR2 from the germline V gene are ENHRY and SYGVKD. CDR3 length: 15 amino acids. V dropped 0 bases and J dropped 6; count of bases not matched to a gene: 7. DNA for the CDR3: TGTGCCATCAGTGAGTCAGGACAGGGTGGAGTCGAGCAGTACTTC. It yields the protein CAISESGQGGVEQYF.

The chain joins TRBV12-3 or TRBV12-4 to TRBJ2-1, with D hard to call. Trimming pared 7 bases from V and 8 bases from J, leaving 18 bases between. The CDR3 covers 14 residues. The CDR3 spells CASTRRAQSDEQFF. As DNA, the CDR3 is TGTGCCAGCACCCGTCGCGCCCAAAGCGATGAGCAGTTCTTC.

A few counts support this clonotype. The J gene is TRBJ2-1, the V gene TRBV20-1; D could derive from TRBD1 or TRBD2 (6 bases each). The CDR3 runs to 16 residues. The germline CDR1 and CDR2 sequences are DFQATT and SNEGSKA (reference sequence). The germline V and J ends were trimmed by 3 bases and 1 base, with 16 bases remaining between them. The CDR3 bases are TGCAGTGCTAGGACCCCGTCGGGGGCGTCCTACAATGAGCAGTTCTTC. Encoded protein: CSARTPSGASYNEQFF.

The chain links TRBV28 to TRBJ1-5, with a tentative D call TRBD1 (5 bases). V was clipped by 3 bases and J by 1 base, with 10 bases between them. The germline CDR1 and CDR2 sequences are MDHEN and SYDVKM. The CDR3 is 15 amino acids. The CDR3 protein is CASSLAWGSNQPQHF. DNA of the CDR3: TGTGCCAGCAGTTTGGCCTGGGGCAGCAATCAGCCCCAGCATTTT.

This clonotype has only a few counts. In nucleotides, the CDR3 is TGTGCCAGCAAGGGGGGGGCCGGAGGGCAGTATTTT. Amino acids: CASKGGAGGQYF. J is TRBJ2-3 and V is TRBV28; possibly TRBD2 for D (7 bases). Trimming took 7 bases from V and 11 from J, leaving 16 bases between them. There are 12 residues in the CDR3. Germline-derived CDR1 and CDR2 are MDHEN and SYDVKM.

This clonotype was picked up a small number of times. The rearrangement uses TRBV7-8 and TRBJ2-3, with 7 bases that match TRBD2. Trimming cost V 1 base and J 2 bases; bases outside gene matches: 6. Looked up from germline, CDR1 is SGHVS and CDR2 is FQNEAQ. This CDR3 comprises 16 residues. The CDR3 is CASSLEGGPYTDTQYF. CDR3 DNA sequence: TGTGCCAGCAGCTTAGAGGGAGGGCCATACACAGATACGCAGTATTTT.

The CDR3 bases are TGCGCCGGCTTTGCTGGGCTCAATCAGCCCCAGCATTTT. The encoded protein is CAGFAGLNQPQHF. This chain connects TRBV10-1 to TRBJ1-5; D is undetermined. Trimming shortened V by 11 bases and J by 3 bases, and 14 bases separated the two germline ends. The CDR3 covers 13 residues. In germline, CDR1 is WNHNN, CDR2 SYGVQD (reference sequence).

This clonotype appeared a few times. V is TRBV4-1 and J is TRBJ2-1; no clear D. V lost 0 bases to trimming and J lost 8 bases, with 2 bases between them. The length of the CDR3 is 11 residues. CDR1 is MGHRA, CDR2 YSYEKL, per germline. This CDR3 reads CASSQEDEQFF. The CDR3 DNA reads as TGCGCCAGCAGCCAAGAGGATGAGCAGTTCTTC.

CDR3 DNA sequence: TGTGCCAGCAACAGGGAAGGCTACGAGCAGTACTTC. The encoded protein is CASNREGYEQYF. The chain employs TRBV7-8 and TRBJ2-7, with D maybe TRBD1 (6 bases). With 7 bases removed from V and 3 bases from J, the gap between germline ends came to 10 bases. The CDR3 is 12 amino acids. Per germline, CDR1 SGHVS and CDR2 FQNEAQ.

This clonotype has ten or more counts. The chain is built from TRBV6-1 and TRBJ1-2; D may be TRBD1 (5 bases). Germline V lookup: CDR1 MNHNS, CDR2 SASEGT. The V end lost 0 bases, the J end lost 6 bases, and 14 bases lay between the germline ends. The CDR3 has 15 amino acids. The CDR3 DNA sequence: TGTGCCAGCAGTGAAGCGCCGGAGGGGACTAATGGCTACACCTTC. Its protein product is CASSEAPEGTNGYTF.

The chain carries TRBV6-5 and TRBJ2-7; D is possibly TRBD1 (6 bases). V lost 4 bases to trimming and J lost 0 bases, with 10 bases between them. The CDR3 is 14 residues long. The germline CDR1 and CDR2 sequences are MNHEY and SVGAGI. The CDR3 region is CASSWDTTSYEQYF. CDR3 in DNA: TGTGCCAGCAGTTGGGACACCACCTCCTACGAGCAGTACTTC.

This chain links TRBV29-1 with TRBJ2-7; D gene unclear. V was clipped by 1 base and J by 2 bases, with 12 bases between them. Germline loops: CDR1 SQVTM, CDR2 ANQGSEA. This CDR3 comprises 14 residues. CDR3 loop: CSVEVNGVTYEQYF. CDR3 nucleotides: TGCAGCGTTGAAGTGAATGGGGTCACCTACGAGCAGTACTTC.

This clonotype was seen many times. V and J are TRBV4-2 and TRBJ1-2; D is uncertain. V dropped 4 bases and J dropped 6 bases, with 12 bases sitting between them. The V gene's germline CDR1 is LGHNA and CDR2 YNFKEQ. The CDR3 is 13 residues long. The CDR3 DNA is TGTGCCAGCAGCCCCCACAGTGGGGATGGCTACACCTTC. This encodes CASSPHSGDGYTF.

J is TRBJ2-7 and V is TRBV6-6; TRBD2 matches at 10 bases. The CDR3 extends over 14 amino acids. The V gene's germline CDR1 is MNHNY and CDR2 SVGAGI (reference sequence). With 8 bases clipped from V and 4 bases from J, the junction kept 8 bases outside the gene matches. Written as DNA, the CDR3 is TGTGCCAGCGGTAATAGCGGGAGGAGTTACGAGCAGTACTTC. Protein: CASGNSGRSYEQYF.

The sample holds a few counts of this clonotype. The rearrangement uses TRBV19 and TRBJ1-5; no clear D. V lost 7 bases, J lost 2 bases, and 27 bases lay in between. This CDR3 has 19 amino acids. CDR1 and CDR2 (germline): LNHDA, SQIVND (reference sequence). CDR3 DNA: TGTGCCAGTACGACCCATTCTCTCCTTGGGGTCAGTGGCAATCAGCCCCAGCATTTT. This encodes CASTTHSLLGVSGNQPQHF.

The chain employs TRBV6-5 and TRBJ2-1; weak D call: TRBD1 (5 bases). Germline V gene data show CDR1 as MNHEY and CDR2 as SVGAGI. The CDR3 runs to 12 residues. The V gene lost 6 bases and the J gene lost 13 bases, with 16 bases spanning the gap. The CDR3 coding sequence is TGTGCCAGCAGCCTCAACCAGGGTAGACAGTTCTTC. Translated, it gives CASSLNQGRQFF.

The chain combines TRBV20-1 with TRBJ2-7, with TRBD2 identical over 7 bases. CDR3 size: 15 residues. V shed 6 bases, J shed 4 bases, and the junction held 15 bases outside the gene matches. Germline V gene sequence: CDR1 DFQATT, CDR2 SNEGSKA (reference sequence). The CDR3 DNA follows: TGCAGTGCAAGGGCGTGGGGGGGAATGAGATACGAGCAGTACTTC. Translating it yields CSARAWGGMRYEQYF.

The chain joins TRBV5-1 to TRBJ2-5; D might be TRBD1 or TRBD2, each matching 5 bases. Germline V gene sequence: CDR1 SGHRS, CDR2 YFSETQ. V lost 4 bases and J lost 4, with 8 bases in between. The length of the CDR3 is 12 residues. In DNA form, the CDR3 reads TGCGCCAGCAGCGGGACCGTAGAGACCCAGTACTTC. The encoded protein is CASSGTVETQYF.

This clonotype has a handful of counts. The V gene is TRBV4-1, the J gene TRBJ1-1; 10 bases are shared with TRBD1. V shed 4 bases, J shed 0 bases, and the junction held 8 bases outside the gene matches. The CDR3 length is 17 residues. Germline V gene sequence: CDR1 MGHRA, CDR2 YSYEKL. This chain's CDR3 is CASSLIRTGGMNTEAFF. CDR3 coding DNA: TGCGCCAGCAGCCTAATACGGACAGGGGGAATGAACACTGAAGCTTTCTTT.

The chain combines TRBV5-1 with TRBJ2-7; D might be TRBD1 (6 bases). The germline gives CDR1 SGHRS, CDR2 YFSETQ. This CDR3 contains 15 residues. The V end was cut by 3 bases, the J end by 0 bases, with 13 bases between. CDR3 DNA sequence: TGCGCCAGCAGCTGGAGCCAGGGGAGCTCCTACGAGCAGTACTTC. It encodes CASSWSQGSSYEQYF.

The chain joins TRBV5-1 to TRBJ1-2; D may be TRBD1 (6 bases). CDR1 is SGHRS and CDR2 is YFSETQ in the germline V gene. The CDR3 contains 14 residues. Trimming stripped 3 bases from V and 2 bases from J, with 11 bases between. In DNA, the CDR3 is TGCGCCAGCAGCTCCTTGCAGGGGAACTATGGCTACACCTTC. Protein product: CASSSLQGNYGYTF.